The clone carrying this TCR beta chain was recorded at least ten times. This specimen comes from a study of HIV-infected patients and healthy controls. Antiretroviral therapy had run roughly three months, about 14 weeks, before follow-up blood collection. All unsorted peripheral T cells were captured because whole blood was used without fractionation. Alpha and beta constant-region primers primed reverse transcription of about 0.5 ug RNA. Separate chain-specific third strand synthesis with multiplexing indices produced the alpha and beta libraries. MiXCR was run by TCRdb on the 5' RACE reads, yielding one entry per CDR3 protein. The table records roughly 9,300 distinct CDR3 sequences, over 5% of them present only once. The receptor comes from an adult with HIV infection. The donor label of this sample is uncertain. The starting material was blood, obtained during antiretroviral therapy.

In nucleotides, the CDR3 is TGTGCCTGGAGTGTATCGTACGGGACTCAGAAAACCCAGTACTTC. Protein sequence: CAWSVSYGTQKTQYF. The rearrangement uses TRBV30 and TRBJ2-5; the D gene is possibly TRBD2 (6 bases). This CDR3 is built from 15 residues. Germline-derived CDR1 and CDR2 are GTSNPN and SVGIG (reference sequence). Between the trimmed V and J ends, which lost 0 bases and 8 bases, there was a span of 19 bases.